This TCR beta chain derives from a study of graft-versus-host responses after intestinal transplantation. Germline V gene data show CDR1 as SGHRS and CDR2 as YFSETQ. The CDR3 covers 14 residues. The V end was cut by 0 bases, the J end by 1 base, with 6 bases between. A word on this clone: What it binds is unknown.

Produced via immunoSEQ multiplex PCR; TCRdb's table is partial and in-frame only. This sample has about 130,000 clones, with about 92% found just once. This TCR was sampled from a human donor who received an intestinal transplant. Sample: unstimulated CD4+ T cells sorted from spleen or lymph node cells, taken before intestinal transplant. The V gene is TRBV5-1, the J gene TRBJ2-3; D is uncertain. CDR3 sequence: CASSLGRGTDTQYF. The CDR3 DNA reads TGCGCCAGCAGCTTGGGTCGAGGCACAGATACGCAGTATTTT.